This T cell receptor (beta chain) originates from a study of cytomegalovirus exposure and HLA in healthy donors. While unrecorded immune exposures were likely, the donors were nominally healthy when sampled. With V trimmed by 4 bases and J by 9 bases, 15 bases remained unmatched. The CDR3 is 17 amino acids. Germline values: CDR1 MGHDK, CDR2 SYGVNS. For this clone: The antigen is unknown.

Study outcomes and limitations: The classifier was said to identify cytomegalovirus status with high specificity and sensitivity. Listed as cytomegalovirus-associated were 164 TCR beta chains. More clonal expansion characterized HLA-associated TCR beta chains than equally common others in a later analysis.

The study ran its PCR with 60 Vbeta and 13 Jbeta primers. Assay: immunoSEQ multiplex PCR; the TCRdb copy retains only in-frame clones and omits some. Of approximately 100,000 clones listed, about 70% are singletons. What was sequenced was PBMCs. The source is a human donor in good health. The chain combines TRBV25-1 with TRBJ2-1; TRBD2 agrees at 10 bases. The CDR3 loop is CASSVRGASGSRGEQFF. In DNA, the CDR3 is TGTGCCAGCAGTGTACGGGGGGCTAGCGGGAGTCGGGGTGAGCAGTTCTTC. Together with reference TRBV25-1 and TRBJ2-1, the CDR3 gives the full variable domain: EADIYQTPRYLVIGTGKKITLECSQTMGHDKMYWYQQDPGMELHLIHYSYGVNSTEKGDLSSESTVSRIRTEHFPLTLESARPSHTSQYLCASSVRGASGSRGEQFFGPGTRLTVL.